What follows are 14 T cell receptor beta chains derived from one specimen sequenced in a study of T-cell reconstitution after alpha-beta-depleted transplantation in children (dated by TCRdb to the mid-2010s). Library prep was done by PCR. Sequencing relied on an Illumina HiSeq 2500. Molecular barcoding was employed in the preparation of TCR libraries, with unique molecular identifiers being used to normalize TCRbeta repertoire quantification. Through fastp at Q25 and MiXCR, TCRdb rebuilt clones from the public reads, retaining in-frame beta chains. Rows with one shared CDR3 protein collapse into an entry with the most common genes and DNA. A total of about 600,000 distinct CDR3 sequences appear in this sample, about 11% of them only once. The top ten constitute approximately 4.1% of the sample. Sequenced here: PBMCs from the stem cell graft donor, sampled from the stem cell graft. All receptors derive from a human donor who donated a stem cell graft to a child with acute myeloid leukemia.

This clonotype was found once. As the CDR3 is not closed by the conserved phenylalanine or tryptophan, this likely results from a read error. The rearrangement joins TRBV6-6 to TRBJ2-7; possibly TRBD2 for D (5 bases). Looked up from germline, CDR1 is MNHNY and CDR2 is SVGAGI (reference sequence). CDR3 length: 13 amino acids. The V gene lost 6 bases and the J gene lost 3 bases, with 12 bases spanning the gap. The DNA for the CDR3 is TGTGCCAGCAGCCGGGGAGAGTACTACGAGCAGTACATC. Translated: CASSRGEYYEQYI.

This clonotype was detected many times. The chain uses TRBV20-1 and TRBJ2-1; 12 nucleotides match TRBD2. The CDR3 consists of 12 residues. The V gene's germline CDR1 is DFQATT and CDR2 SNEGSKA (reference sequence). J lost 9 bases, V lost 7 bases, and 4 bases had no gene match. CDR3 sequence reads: CSVVTSGSEQFF. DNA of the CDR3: TGCAGTGTCGTGACTAGCGGGAGTGAGCAGTTCTTC.

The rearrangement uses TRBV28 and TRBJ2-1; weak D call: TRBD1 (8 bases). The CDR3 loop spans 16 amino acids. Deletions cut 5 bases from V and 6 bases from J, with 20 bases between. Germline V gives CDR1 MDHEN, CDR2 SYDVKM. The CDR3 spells CASSPRQGRGPNEQFF. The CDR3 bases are TGTGCCAGCAGTCCACGACAGGGGAGGGGGCCCAATGAGCAGTTCTTC. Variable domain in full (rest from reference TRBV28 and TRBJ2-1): DVKVTQSSRYLVKRTGEKVFLECVQDMDHENMFWYRQDPGLGLRLIYFSYDVKMKEKGDIPEGYSVSREKKERFSLILESASTNQTSMYLCASSPRQGRGPNEQFFGPGTRLTVL.

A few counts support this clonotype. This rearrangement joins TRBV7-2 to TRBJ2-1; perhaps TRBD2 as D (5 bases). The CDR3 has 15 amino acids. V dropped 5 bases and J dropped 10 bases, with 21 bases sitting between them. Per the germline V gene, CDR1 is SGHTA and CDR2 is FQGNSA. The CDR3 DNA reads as TGTGCCAGCAGCCCACGTCTAGGACTCCCCGGGGAGCAGTTCTTC. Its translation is CASSPRLGLPGEQFF.

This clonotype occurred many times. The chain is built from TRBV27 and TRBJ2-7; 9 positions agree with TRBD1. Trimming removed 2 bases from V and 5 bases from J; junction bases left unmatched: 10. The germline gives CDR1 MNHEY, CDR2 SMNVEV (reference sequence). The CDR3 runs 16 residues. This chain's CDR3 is CASSLRMTGGIDEQYF. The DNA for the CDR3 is TGTGCCAGCAGTTTACGCATGACAGGGGGAATCGACGAGCAGTACTTC.

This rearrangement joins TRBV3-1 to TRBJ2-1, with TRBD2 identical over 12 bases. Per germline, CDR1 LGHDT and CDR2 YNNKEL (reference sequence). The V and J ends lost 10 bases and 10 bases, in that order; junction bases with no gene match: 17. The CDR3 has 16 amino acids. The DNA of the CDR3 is TGTGCCATCTGTTTCTCATGGGGCCTAGCGGGAGGGGAGCAGTTCTTC. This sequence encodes CAICFSWGLAGGEQFF.

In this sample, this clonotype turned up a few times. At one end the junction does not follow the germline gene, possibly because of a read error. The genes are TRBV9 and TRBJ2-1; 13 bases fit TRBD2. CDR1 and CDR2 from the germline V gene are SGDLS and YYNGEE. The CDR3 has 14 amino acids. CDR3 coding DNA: TGTGCCAGCAGCGTAGGGACTAGCGGGGGTATCATGATCTTC. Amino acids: CASSVGTSGGIMIF.

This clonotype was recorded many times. Here the CDR3 DNA reads TGTGCCAGCAGGCCAGGGGTGGAGACCCAGTACTTC. This encodes CASRPGVETQYF. The gene calls are TRBV12-3 or TRBV12-4 and TRBJ2-5; weak D call: TRBD1 (6 bases). The germline V and J ends were trimmed by 6 bases and 5 bases, with 10 bases remaining between them. The CDR3 covers 12 residues.

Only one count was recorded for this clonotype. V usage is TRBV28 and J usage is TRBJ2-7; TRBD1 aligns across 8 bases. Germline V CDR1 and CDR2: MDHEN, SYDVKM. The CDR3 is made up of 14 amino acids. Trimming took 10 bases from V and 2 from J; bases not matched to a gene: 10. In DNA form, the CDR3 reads TGTGCCACCGAGGGACAGGAGCAGCCCTACGAGCAGTACTTC. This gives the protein CATEGQEQPYEQYF.

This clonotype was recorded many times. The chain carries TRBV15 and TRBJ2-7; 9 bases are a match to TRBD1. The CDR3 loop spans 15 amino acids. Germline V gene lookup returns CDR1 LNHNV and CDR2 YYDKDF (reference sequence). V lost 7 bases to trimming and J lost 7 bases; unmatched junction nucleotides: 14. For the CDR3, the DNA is TGTGCCACCACTACGATCGGACAGGGGCTTGGGGAGCAGTACTTC. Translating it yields CATTTIGQGLGEQYF.

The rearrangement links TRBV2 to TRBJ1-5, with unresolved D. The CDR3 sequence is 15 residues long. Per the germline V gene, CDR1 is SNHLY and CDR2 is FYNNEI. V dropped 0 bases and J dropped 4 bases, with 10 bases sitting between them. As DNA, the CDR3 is TGTGCCAGCAGTGAAGCGCGGACCTCTAATCAGCCCCAGCATTTT. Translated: CASSEARTSNQPQHF.

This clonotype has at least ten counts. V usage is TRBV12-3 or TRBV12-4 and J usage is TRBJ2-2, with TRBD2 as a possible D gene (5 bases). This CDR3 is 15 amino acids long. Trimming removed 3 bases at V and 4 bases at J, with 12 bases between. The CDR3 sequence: CASSFGGWGTGELFF. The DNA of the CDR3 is TGTGCCAGCAGTTTCGGAGGATGGGGCACCGGGGAGCTGTTTTTT.

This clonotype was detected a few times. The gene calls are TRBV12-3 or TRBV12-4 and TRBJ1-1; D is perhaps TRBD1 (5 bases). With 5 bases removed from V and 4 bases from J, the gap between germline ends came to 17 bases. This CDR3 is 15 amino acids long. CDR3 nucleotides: TGTGCCAGCAGTCTTTCTGTCGGGGCGGGCACTGAAGCTTTCTTT. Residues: CASSLSVGAGTEAFF.

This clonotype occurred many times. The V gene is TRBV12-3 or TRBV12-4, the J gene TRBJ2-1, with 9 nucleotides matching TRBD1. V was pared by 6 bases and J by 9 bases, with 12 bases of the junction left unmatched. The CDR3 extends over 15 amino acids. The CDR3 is CASRNSQGAVGEQFF. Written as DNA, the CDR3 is TGTGCCAGCAGGAACTCACAGGGGGCGGTAGGTGAGCAGTTCTTC.